The 11 T cell receptor beta chains given below trace back to one sample, sequenced in a study of blood T cell repertoires in COVID-19. The protocol was immunoSEQ multiplex PCR, while the TCRdb copy is restricted to in-frame clones and leaves out a portion. The sample consists of fewer than 450,000 clones, 88% of them appearing once. Sequencing was performed on PBMCs or T cells enriched from blood (not recorded which). Receptor source: a woman between 40 and 55 years old with acute COVID-19.

This rearrangement joins TRBV4-1 to TRBJ1-2; unclear D gene. The V gene's germline CDR1 is MGHRA and CDR2 YSYEKL. The CDR3 covers 12 residues. V lost 2 bases, J lost 5 bases, and 6 bases lay in between. The CDR3 DNA reads as TGCGCCAGCAGCCAAATGGAGTATGGCTACACCTTC. Translating it yields CASSQMEYGYTF.

For the CDR3, the DNA is TGTGCCAGCAGTGACCCCAGTGAAGAGACCCAGTACTTC. Translated: CASSDPSEETQYF. This chain links TRBV25-1 with TRBJ2-5; D remains unclear. Germline V CDR1 and CDR2: MGHDK, SYGVNS. The CDR3 covers 13 residues. With 3 bases removed from V and 3 bases from J, the gap between germline ends came to 8 bases.

The chain couples TRBV5-1 to TRBJ1-5; D is unclear. Germline V CDR1 and CDR2: SGHRS, YFSETQ. Trimming took off 1 base at V and 3 bases at J, with 11 bases between the two ends. The CDR3 has 15 residues. CDR3 coding DNA: TGCGCCAGCAGCTTGACCGGGATTGACAATCAGCCCCAGCATTTT. This encodes CASSLTGIDNQPQHF.

This chain links TRBV29-1 with TRBJ2-3; 8 nucleotides match TRBD2. This CDR3 spans 14 amino acids. V lost 6 bases, J lost 2 bases, and 7 bases stayed unmatched. CDR1 SQVTM and CDR2 ANQGSEA come from the germline V gene. The CDR3: CSVPGLVPTDTQYF. DNA for the CDR3: TGCAGCGTGCCGGGACTAGTCCCCACAGATACGCAGTATTTT.

This clone occurred a few times. The J gene is TRBJ2-2, the V gene TRBV24-1; 8 positions match TRBD1. V lost 5 bases and J lost 5; bases outside the gene matches: 6. Germline-derived CDR1 and CDR2 are KGHDR and SFDVKD. CDR3 length: 15 residues. The CDR3 reads CATSAPDRGTGELFF. The DNA for the CDR3 is TGTGCCACCAGTGCCCCCGACAGGGGTACCGGGGAGCTGTTTTTT.

This chain links TRBV2 with TRBJ1-6; D is uncertain. The CDR3 length is 14 residues. V gave up 6 bases and J gave up 5 bases, with 11 bases separating them. CDR1 SNHLY and CDR2 FYNNEI come from the germline V gene. The CDR3 region has the DNA TGTGCCAGCAGGCGAACAGTCAATAATTCACCCCTCCACTTT. The encoded protein is CASRRTVNNSPLHF.

The genes are TRBV7-2 and TRBJ2-1; TRBD1 matches at 8 bases. Trimming cost V 5 bases and J 8 bases; bases outside gene matches: 8. This CDR3 is 14 amino acids long. Germline V gene data show CDR1 as SGHTA and CDR2 as FQGNSA. CDR3 sequence reads: CASSPGGVFHEQFF. In nucleotides, the CDR3 is TGTGCCAGCAGCCCAGGGGGCGTTTTCCATGAGCAGTTCTTC.

CDR3 nucleotide sequence: TGTGCCAGCAGTGAAGCCGGACAGGGGGTCTTCGATGAGCAGTTCTTC. Translating it yields CASSEAGQGVFDEQFF. The chain recombines TRBV25-1 with TRBJ2-1, with 10 positions matching TRBD1. The CDR3 has 16 residues. The V gene's germline CDR1 is MGHDK and CDR2 SYGVNS. V lost 2 bases, J lost 8 bases, and 9 bases stayed unmatched.

This chain links TRBV5-1 with TRBJ2-2; TRBD2 might be the D (6 bases). V lost 5 bases and J 5 bases, leaving 7 bases between the germline ends. The CDR3 has 12 amino acids. Germline-derived CDR1 and CDR2 are SGHRS and YFSETQ. CDR3 protein: CASSRGTGELFF. The CDR3 DNA follows: TGCGCCAGCAGTCGGGGGACCGGGGAGCTGTTTTTT.

The rearrangement joins TRBV5-1 to TRBJ2-5; TRBD1 might be the D (5 bases). The CDR3 sequence is 13 residues long. Germline CDR1 and CDR2: SGHRS and YFSETQ. The germline V and J ends were trimmed by 7 bases and 1 base, with 11 bases remaining between them. The CDR3 DNA reads TGCGCCAGCCGGGTGGGGCCCCAAGAGACCCAGTACTTC. Its protein product is CASRVGPQETQYF.

The V and J genes are TRBV19 and TRBJ1-2, with TRBD1 as a possible D gene (6 bases). Germline CDR1 and CDR2: LNHDA and SQIVND (reference sequence). This CDR3 has 14 residues. V was pared by 5 bases and J by 7 bases, with 17 bases between. This CDR3 is CASSCGQSSCGYTF. The CDR3 nucleotides are TGTGCCAGTAGTTGCGGACAGTCTTCGTGTGGCTACACCTTC.